This T cell receptor beta chain was captured in a study of response to subunit inactivated influenza vaccine. V dropped 5 bases and J dropped 4 bases, with 9 bases sitting between them. The germline V gene has CDR1 MGHDK and CDR2 SYGVNS. This CDR3 comprises 14 residues. General study results and limits: The study's authors posited that every seasonal influenza vaccination enlists few new T cells.

TCRdb processed the RT-PCR reads anew with MiXCR; each CDR3 protein has one entry. The data show a few hundred thousand distinct CDR3 sequences, approximately 11% seen once. There are a few counts of this clonotype. As yet, its antigen is unknown. V is TRBV25-1 and J is TRBJ2-6; tentatively, D is TRBD1 (5 bases). Sample: PBMCs from blood, taken 45 days after vaccination. This TCR was sampled from a man between 50 and 59 years old who received an inactivated influenza vaccine. The CDR3 region is CASSFGAGANVLTF. The CDR3 DNA is TGTGCCAGCAGTTTTGGGGCCGGGGCCAACGTCCTGACTTTC.